Shown below are 11 T cell receptor beta chains from a single sample sequenced in a study of cytomegalovirus exposure and HLA in healthy donors. PCR used 60 Vbeta primers and 13 Jbeta primers. Profiling relied on immunoSEQ multiplex PCR, and the TCRdb table lists in-frame clones only, not all of them. The sample holds 55,000 to 85,000 clones; approximately 60% are singletons and the top ten take 3%. Sample: PBMCs. These receptors were obtained from a woman aged 50 to 60 in good health and CMV-seronegative.

This chain connects TRBV19 to TRBJ2-1, with 7 bases that match TRBD2. Germline CDR1 LNHDA, CDR2 SQIVND (reference sequence). Trimming removed 0 bases from V and 4 bases from J; junction bases left unmatched: 3. The CDR3 totals 15 residues. Written as DNA, the CDR3 is TGTGCCAGTAGTATAGACAGCGGGGCTTACAATGAGCAGTTCTTC. Protein product: CASSIDSGAYNEQFF.

This rearrangement joins TRBV5-4 to TRBJ2-3, with D possibly being TRBD2 (6 bases). Germline V lookup: CDR1 SGHNT, CDR2 YYREEE (reference sequence). The CDR3 runs 15 residues. The germline V and J ends were trimmed by 5 bases and 0 bases, with 13 bases remaining between them. The CDR3 protein is CASRKAGTSTDTQYF. The CDR3 nucleotides are TGTGCCAGCAGGAAAGCGGGTACTAGCACAGATACGCAGTATTTT.

This chain links TRBV7-9 with TRBJ2-1; 11 nucleotides align to TRBD2. Germline V gene sequence: CDR1 SEHNR, CDR2 FQNEAQ (reference sequence). The CDR3 runs 15 residues. Unmatched junction bases numbered 4, after V lost 6 bases and J lost 3 bases. DNA of the CDR3: TGTGCCAGCAGTAGACTAGCGGGGCTCTACAATGAGCAGTTCTTC. Residues: CASSRLAGLYNEQFF.

The rearrangement uses TRBV28 and TRBJ2-7; 16 positions match TRBD2. The CDR3 is made up of 22 amino acids. The V and J ends lost 7 bases and 2 bases, in that order; junction bases with no gene match: 23. The germline gives CDR1 MDHEN, CDR2 SYDVKM. Here the CDR3 DNA reads TGTGCCAGCATATCTGGCCCGGGACAGGGACTAGCGGGAGGGCCGGGCACCTACGAGCAGTACTTC. It codes for CASISGPGQGLAGGPGTYEQYF.

This clone was recorded only once. This rearrangement joins TRBV5-1 to TRBJ2-7; maybe TRBD1 (6 bases). Trimming removed 7 bases at V and 3 bases at J, with 17 bases between. This CDR3 has 14 residues. Germline V gene sequence: CDR1 SGHRS, CDR2 YFSETQ. CDR3 sequence (DNA): TGCGCCAGCCGGGCCCCCGACAGGAGCTACGAGCAGTACTTC. Its translation is CASRAPDRSYEQYF.

The chain links TRBV12-5 to TRBJ2-6; 7 bases are shared with TRBD1. The CDR3 extends over 22 amino acids. V lost 0 bases and J lost 2; bases outside the gene matches: 19. The germline V gene encodes CDR1 LGHNT and CDR2 FRNRAP. The CDR3 loop is CASGLVLGGLTGAEAGANVLTF. CDR3 bases: TGTGCTAGTGGTTTGGTACTAGGGGGCCTCACAGGGGCGGAGGCTGGGGCCAACGTCCTGACTTTC. The variable domain in full, completed from reference TRBV12-5 and TRBJ2-6, reads DARVTQTPRHKVTEMGQEVTMRCQPILGHNTVFWYRQTMMQGLELLAYFRNRAPLDDSGMPKDRFSAEMPDATLATLKIQPSEPRDSAVYFCASGLVLGGLTGAEAGANVLTFGAGSRLTVL.

This clone has at least ten counts. The chain couples TRBV7-2 to TRBJ2-7, with no clear D. This CDR3 is 14 amino acids long. V was shortened by 6 bases and J by 2 bases, with 14 bases between the two germline ends. The germline V gene has CDR1 SGHTA and CDR2 FQGNSA. CDR3 amino acids: CASSWRIQTYEQYF. In nucleotides, the CDR3 is TGTGCCAGCAGTTGGCGGATTCAAACCTACGAGCAGTACTTC.

This chain uses TRBV28 with TRBJ1-3; D not certain. The germline V gene has CDR1 MDHEN and CDR2 SYDVKM. The CDR3 sequence is 16 residues long. The V gene lost 2 bases and the J gene lost 0 bases, with 11 bases spanning the gap. The CDR3 DNA is TGTGCCAGCAGTTTAGACACTCCGTACTCTGGAAACACCATATATTTT. Amino acids: CASSLDTPYSGNTIYF.

This chain joins TRBV15 and TRBJ1-2, with TRBD1 matching over 8 bases. Germline-derived CDR1 and CDR2 are LNHNV and YYDKDF (reference sequence). The CDR3 has 16 residues. Trimming at V came to 5 bases and at J to 0 bases, leaving 8 bases not matched to a gene. The CDR3 region has the DNA TGTGCCACCAGCGGACTGGACAGGGTCTCTAACTATGGCTACACCTTC. As protein: CATSGLDRVSNYGYTF.

As concerns this clone: The junction does not match germline at one end; this may be a read error. The chain carries TRBV7-7 and TRBJ1-6; D may be TRBD1 (6 bases). CDR1 is SSHAT, CDR2 FNYEAQ, per germline (reference sequence). The CDR3 spans 19 residues. This CDR3 is CASTPRGRGARPYNSPLHF. The CDR3 DNA is TGTGCTAGCACTCCCCGGGGGCGGGGGGCTAGGCCCTATAATTCACCCCTCCACTTT.

This chain joins TRBV11-2 and TRBJ1-1; D is unclear. Trimming took 1 base from V and 8 from J, leaving 8 bases between them. This CDR3 comprises 12 residues. Germline V lookup: CDR1 SGHAT, CDR2 FQNNGV. The CDR3 region has the DNA TGTGCCAGCAGCTTAGGGGCCCTGGAAGCTTTCTTT. It is translated as CASSLGALEAFF.